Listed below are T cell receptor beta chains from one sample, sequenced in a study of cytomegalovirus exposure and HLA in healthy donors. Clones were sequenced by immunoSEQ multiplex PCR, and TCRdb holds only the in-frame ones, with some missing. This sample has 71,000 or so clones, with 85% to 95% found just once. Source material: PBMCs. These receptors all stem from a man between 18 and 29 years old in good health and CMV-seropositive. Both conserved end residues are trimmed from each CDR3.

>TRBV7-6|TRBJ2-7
ASSSGDTYEQY
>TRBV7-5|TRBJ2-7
VRSLGAGSYEQY
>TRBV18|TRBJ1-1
ASSATGSTEAF
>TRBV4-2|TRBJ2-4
ASSGWGGSKNIQY
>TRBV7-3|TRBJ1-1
ASSATQGEAF
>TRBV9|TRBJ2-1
ASSGSGGTYNEQF
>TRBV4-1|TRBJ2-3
ASSQVVQRGTDTQY
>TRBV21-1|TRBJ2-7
ASSVGLATYEQY
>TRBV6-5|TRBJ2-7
ASSYSSGGEQY
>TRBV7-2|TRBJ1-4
ASSSAHRLNEKLF
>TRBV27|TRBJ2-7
ASSLAETGDEQY
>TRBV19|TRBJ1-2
ASSTLYGYT
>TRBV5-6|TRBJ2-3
ASSWGTGGVTDTQY
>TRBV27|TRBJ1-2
ASKHNAGQNYGYT
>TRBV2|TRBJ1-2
ASRGTVPLINYGYT
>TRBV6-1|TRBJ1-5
ASSVDGNSNRPQH
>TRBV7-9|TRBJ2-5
ASSPPGWGTEETQY
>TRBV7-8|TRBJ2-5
ASSLGLTGVETQY
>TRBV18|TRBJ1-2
ASSPSGTGYT
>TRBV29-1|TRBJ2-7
SVGGTGNSYEQY
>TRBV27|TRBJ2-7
ASIGEGTGTYEQY
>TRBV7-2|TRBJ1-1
ASRAGIMNTEAF
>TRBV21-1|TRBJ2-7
ASSKAEGAHEQY
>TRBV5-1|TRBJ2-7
ASSFSSGRGVSYEQY
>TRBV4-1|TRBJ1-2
ASSQVQVTANYGYT
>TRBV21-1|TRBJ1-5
ARPTGVYPSYQPQH
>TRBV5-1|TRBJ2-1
ASSLKSGTGGNEQF
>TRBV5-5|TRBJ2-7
ASTIRRASSYEQY
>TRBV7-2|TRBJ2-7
ASSLAGTSGGLEQY
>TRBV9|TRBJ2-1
ASSPRLAGSYNEQF
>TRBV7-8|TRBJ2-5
ASSRPLAGIVEETQY
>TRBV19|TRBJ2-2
ASSMLAGAGELF
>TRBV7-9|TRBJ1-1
ASSLDGRVNTEAF
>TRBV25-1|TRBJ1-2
ASSGGRSYT
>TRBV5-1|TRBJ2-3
ASSSRTGAFTDTQY
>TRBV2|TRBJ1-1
ASSDTNTEAF
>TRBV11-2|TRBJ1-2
ASSPRWGLYGYT
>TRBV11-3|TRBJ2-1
ASSFSGRPPYNEQF
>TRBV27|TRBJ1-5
ASMGFFRGRNQPQH
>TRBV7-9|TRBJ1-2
ASSLGDLQGQGYT
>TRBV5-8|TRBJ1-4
ASSFRVRGKLF
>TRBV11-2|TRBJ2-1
ASSLGLAGELNEQF
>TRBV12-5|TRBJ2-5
ASGSTGLGEETQY
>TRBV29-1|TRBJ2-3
SVEEAGGVTDTQY
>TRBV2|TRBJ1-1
ASNRQEAPEAF
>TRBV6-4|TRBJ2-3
ASRPAGWAGADTQY
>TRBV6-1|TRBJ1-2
ASRQGSGYGYT
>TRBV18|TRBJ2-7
ASSPPLAGAYEQY
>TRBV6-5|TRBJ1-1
ASSSTGVTEAF
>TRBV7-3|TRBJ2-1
ASSDRTGGFNEQF